This T cell receptor beta chain was profiled in a study of blood T cell repertoires in COVID-19. About the study: The United States, Italy and Spain supplied acute and convalescent COVID-19 samples. PBMCs, B-cell-depleted T cells, or T cells were the source of the cDNA or gDNA that made up the material.

As processed by the authors: Amplified reference gene primers provided the basis for estimating nucleated cell counts. Assay used: immunoSEQ multiplex PCR; TCRdb lists only in-frame clones, some missing. V and J calls and clone size come straight from that table; D and trimming were deduced from the DNA. The sample lists just under 65,000 clones, 86% seen once, with more than 0.95% in the top ten. Germline CDR1 is SEHNR and CDR2 is FQNEAQ (reference sequence). V shed 5 bases, J shed 4 bases, and the junction held 4 bases outside the gene matches. The CDR3 sequence is 14 residues long. The rearrangement joins TRBV7-9 to TRBJ1-5; 8 bases are a match to TRBD1. This TCR came from a man between 40 and 49 years old with acute or convalescent COVID-19. Sequencing was carried out using peripheral blood. CDR3 sequence: CASSPDRVNQPQHF. In nucleotides, the CDR3 is TGTGCCAGCAGCCCGGACAGGGTAAATCAGCCCCAGCATTTT.